Listed below are T cell receptor beta chains from one sample, sequenced in a study of identical twins. Each CDR3 protein gets one entry after TCRdb re-called the 5' RACE reads with MiXCR. This sample has around 230,000 distinct CDR3 sequences; around a tenth occur once, and the top ten carry 5% to 6%. Material for sequencing was memory (CD45RO+) T cells sorted from blood. The receptors originated from a woman aged 18-35 years in good health. Both conserved end residues are part of each CDR3. Fields, in order: CDR3 protein, CDR3 DNA, J gene, clone size, V gene, D gene. D genes are given only for firm matches. The size of a clone is reported for some rows only, either as once, few or many, or as a class for expanded clones.

CDR3: CASSPGQGAGHQPQHF
DNA: TGCGCCAGCAGCCCTGGACAGGGGGCAGGGCATCAGCCCCAGCATTTT
J: TRBJ1-5
size: many
V: TRBV5-1
D: TRBD1

CDR3: CASSLDRERVAFF
DNA: TGTGCCAGCAGCTTAGATCGGGAACGAGTCGCTTTCTTT
J: TRBJ1-1
size: NA
V: TRBV11-2
D: NA

CDR3: CASSPRENEQFF
DNA: TGTGCCAGCAGTCCCAGGGAGAATGAGCAGTTCTTC
J: TRBJ2-1
size: few
V: TRBV11-3
D: NA

CDR3: CASSYTGDEQFF
DNA: TGTGCCAGCAGTTATACGGGGGATGAGCAGTTCTTC
J: TRBJ2-1
size: NA
V: TRBV6-6
D: NA

CDR3: CASSAWGLTETQYF
DNA: TGTGCCAGCAGTGCCTGGGGGCTGACGGAGACCCAGTACTTC
J: TRBJ2-5
size: NA
V: TRBV11-1
D: NA

CDR3: CSAAIPHNLYGYTF
DNA: TGCAGTGCAGCTATTCCACACAACCTCTATGGCTACACCTTC
J: TRBJ1-2
size: few
V: TRBV20-1
D: NA

CDR3: CASSYLHRGRETQYF
DNA: TGTGCCAGCAGTTACTTGCACCGGGGGCGAGAGACCCAGTACTTC
J: TRBJ2-5
size: NA
V: TRBV6-5
D: NA

CDR3: CASSFRLAGEGTQYF
DNA: TGTGCCAGCAGCTTTCGTTTGGCGGGGGAGGGGACCCAGTACTTC
J: TRBJ2-5
size: few
V: TRBV7-2
D: TRBD2

CDR3: CASSSGFDTQYF
DNA: TGTGCCAGCAGCTCGGGATTTGATACGCAGTATTTT
J: TRBJ2-3
size: many
V: TRBV7-8
D: NA

CDR3: CASSPPEGGVAFF
DNA: TGTGCCAGCAGCCCCCCGGAGGGGGGCGTAGCTTTCTTT
J: TRBJ1-1
size: few
V: TRBV7-3
D: NA

CDR3: CASRLTSGSSYNEQFF
DNA: TGTGCCAGCAGATTAACTAGCGGGAGCTCCTACAATGAGCAGTTCTTC
J: TRBJ2-1
size: NA
V: TRBV11-3
D: TRBD2

CDR3: CASSSHRTSSTDTQYF
DNA: TGCGCCAGCAGTTCACATCGGACTAGCAGCACAGATACGCAGTATTTT
J: TRBJ2-3
size: few
V: TRBV10-2
D: TRBD2

CDR3: CASSGRSSGANVLTF
DNA: TGTGCCAGCAGTGGCAGGAGCTCTGGGGCCAACGTCCTGACTTTC
J: TRBJ2-6
size: NA
V: TRBV6-1
D: NA

CDR3: CASSLGQVSGGYTF
DNA: TGTGCCAGCAGCCTCGGACAGGTCTCGGGTGGCTACACCTTC
J: TRBJ1-2
size: NA
V: TRBV6-1
D: TRBD1

CDR3: CASQVQGANEQFF
DNA: TGCGCCAGCCAGGTGCAGGGTGCCAATGAGCAGTTCTTC
J: TRBJ2-1
size: NA
V: TRBV5-1
D: NA

CDR3: CASTPSGRSYNEQFF
DNA: TGTGCCAGCACCCCTAGCGGGAGGTCCTACAATGAGCAGTTCTTC
J: TRBJ2-1
size: few
V: TRBV9
D: TRBD2

CDR3: CSARGTGVEKLFF
DNA: TGCAGTGCTAGAGGGACAGGGGTTGAAAAACTGTTTTTT
J: TRBJ1-4
size: NA
V: TRBV20-1
D: TRBD1

CDR3: CASSLQGGSNQPQHF
DNA: TGTGCCAGCAGTTTACAGGGCGGTAGCAATCAGCCCCAGCATTTT
J: TRBJ1-5
size: many
V: TRBV12-3/TRBV12-4
D: NA

CDR3: CASSYLSSGSIKNEQYF
DNA: TGTGCCAGCAGTTACTTATCTAGCGGGAGTATTAAGAACGAGCAGTACTTC
J: TRBJ2-7
size: few
V: TRBV6-2/TRBV6-3
D: TRBD2

CDR3: CASSRDRADTDTQYF
DNA: TGTGCCAGCAGCAGGGACAGGGCCGACACAGATACGCAGTATTTT
J: TRBJ2-3
size: few
V: TRBV2
D: TRBD1

CDR3: CASSLGQGAGDTQYF
DNA: TGTGCCAGCAGCCTGGGACAGGGGGCAGGGGATACGCAGTATTTT
J: TRBJ2-3
size: few
V: TRBV3-1
D: TRBD1

CDR3: CSASSGSLLETQYF
DNA: TGCAGTGCTTCGAGCGGGAGCCTTTTAGAGACCCAGTACTTC
J: TRBJ2-5
size: NA
V: TRBV20-1
D: TRBD2

CDR3: CASSLMDGGKLFF
DNA: TGTGCCAGCAGCCTCATGGACGGGGGAAAACTGTTTTTT
J: TRBJ1-4
size: few
V: TRBV3-1
D: NA

CDR3: CASRIRQGEKLFF
DNA: TGTGCCAGCAGGATCCGACAGGGGGAAAAACTGTTTTTT
J: TRBJ1-4
size: NA
V: TRBV25-1
D: TRBD1

CDR3: CASSQDRGGRALHEQYF
DNA: TGTGCCAGCAGCCAAGATAGGGGCGGGAGGGCCCTCCACGAGCAGTACTTC
J: TRBJ2-7
size: many
V: TRBV3-1
D: TRBD2

CDR3: CASGFYEQYF
DNA: TGTGCCAGCGGATTCTACGAGCAGTACTTC
J: TRBJ2-7
size: many
V: TRBV9
D: NA

CDR3: CAIGRGWGTGELFF
DNA: TGTGCCATCGGGCGCGGGTGGGGTACCGGGGAGCTGTTTTTT
J: TRBJ2-2
size: many
V: TRBV10-3
D: NA

CDR3: CASTLTGGGSGELFF
DNA: TGTGCCAGCACCTTGACAGGGGGCGGTTCCGGGGAGCTGTTTTTT
J: TRBJ2-2
size: NA
V: TRBV6-1
D: TRBD1

CDR3: CASSLWRGGVGTGELFF
DNA: TGTGCCAGCAGCTTGTGGCGGGGGGGCGTTGGTACCGGGGAGCTGTTTTTT
J: TRBJ2-2
size: NA
V: TRBV11-3
D: TRBD2

CDR3: CASRRGQGRGNQPQHF
DNA: TGTGCCAGCAGACGCGGACAGGGTCGGGGCAATCAGCCCCAGCATTTT
J: TRBJ1-5
size: few
V: TRBV6-2/TRBV6-3
D: TRBD1

CDR3: CAISEGQETQYF
DNA: TGTGCCATCAGTGAGGGGCAAGAGACCCAGTACTTC
J: TRBJ2-5
size: NA
V: TRBV10-3
D: NA

CDR3: CASSGTPYEQYF
DNA: TGTGCCAGCAGTGGGACACCTTACGAGCAGTACTTC
J: TRBJ2-7
size: few
V: TRBV12-3/TRBV12-4
D: NA

CDR3: CAILSGGYNEQFF
DNA: TGTGCCATCCTGAGCGGAGGCTACAATGAGCAGTTCTTC
J: TRBJ2-1
size: many
V: TRBV10-3
D: NA

CDR3: CASSPPTDRRYNEQFF
DNA: TGTGCCAGCAGCCCACCGACGGACAGGCGATACAATGAGCAGTTCTTC
J: TRBJ2-1
size: NA
V: TRBV9
D: TRBD1

CDR3: CASKARAGNTIYF
DNA: TGTGCCAGCAAAGCCAGGGCTGGAAACACCATATATTTT
J: TRBJ1-3
size: many
V: TRBV27
D: NA

CDR3: CASSVEGHRQETQYF
DNA: TGTGCCAGCAGCGTAGAGGGGCACCGCCAAGAGACCCAGTACTTC
J: TRBJ2-5
size: NA
V: TRBV9
D: NA

CDR3: CSARDLGTYYGYTF
DNA: TGCAGTGCTAGAGATCTGGGGACATACTATGGCTACACCTTC
J: TRBJ1-2
size: few
V: TRBV20-1
D: NA

CDR3: CASSELGDSGGAGTQYF
DNA: TGTGCCAGCAGTGAATTAGGTGATAGCGGGGGGGCAGGGACCCAGTACTTC
J: TRBJ2-5
size: many
V: TRBV25-1
D: TRBD2

CDR3: CASSPGGTGELFF
DNA: TGTGCCAGCAGCCCGGGGGGTACCGGGGAGCTGTTTTTT
J: TRBJ2-2
size: many
V: TRBV7-3
D: TRBD2

CDR3: CASSLQGIGDTQYF
DNA: TGCGCCAGCAGCTTACAGGGCATTGGAGATACGCAGTATTTT
J: TRBJ2-3
size: many
V: TRBV5-1
D: NA

CDR3: CSATTGNTDTQYF
DNA: TGCAGTGCAACGACAGGGAACACAGATACGCAGTATTTT
J: TRBJ2-3
size: few
V: TRBV20-1
D: TRBD1

CDR3: CASGHPFVEQYF
DNA: TGTGCCAGCGGGCATCCGTTCGTGGAGCAGTACTTC
J: TRBJ2-7
size: few
V: TRBV11-3
D: NA

CDR3: CATSWAGNEQFF
DNA: TGTGCCACTTCGTGGGCCGGGAATGAGCAGTTCTTC
J: TRBJ2-1
size: many
V: TRBV6-2/TRBV6-3
D: NA

CDR3: CASSLVSNTEPQHF
DNA: TGTGCCAGCAGCTTAGTAAGCAACACGGAGCCCCAGCATTTT
J: TRBJ1-5
size: few
V: TRBV5-6
D: NA

CDR3: CASSPRTGGATDTQYF
DNA: TGTGCCAGCAGCCCGCGGACAGGGGGCGCGACAGATACGCAGTATTTT
J: TRBJ2-3
size: NA
V: TRBV5-5
D: TRBD1

CDR3: CASSYRPTGAGELFF
DNA: TGTGCCAGCAGTTACCGACCGACAGGGGCCGGGGAGCTGTTTTTT
J: TRBJ2-2
size: NA
V: TRBV6-5
D: TRBD1

CDR3: CASSFREAQYF
DNA: TGTGCCAGCAGCTTTCGGGAGGCCCAGTACTTC
J: TRBJ2-5
size: NA
V: TRBV13
D: TRBD2

CDR3: CASSSRLAGEETQYF
DNA: TGTGCCAGCAGCTCCCGACTAGCGGGAGAGGAGACCCAGTACTTC
J: TRBJ2-5
size: few
V: TRBV7-2
D: TRBD2

CDR3: CAIGGATSTDTQYF
DNA: TGTGCCATCGGCGGAGCTACTAGCACAGATACGCAGTATTTT
J: TRBJ2-3
size: many
V: TRBV10-3
D: NA

CDR3: CSARFRKGGSQETQYF
DNA: TGCAGTGCTAGGTTCAGGAAGGGTGGTTCCCAAGAGACCCAGTACTTC
J: TRBJ2-5
size: NA
V: TRBV20-1
D: NA

CDR3: CASSQDSVPSASYNEQFF
DNA: TGCGCCAGCAGCCAAGATAGCGTCCCTAGCGCGTCCTACAATGAGCAGTTCTTC
J: TRBJ2-1
size: many
V: TRBV4-3
D: NA

CDR3: CATSRDNTGELFF
DNA: TGTGCCACCAGCAGAGATAACACCGGGGAGCTGTTTTTT
J: TRBJ2-2
size: NA
V: TRBV15
D: NA

CDR3: CASSPQRDHNEQFF
DNA: TGTGCCAGCTCACCTCAGCGGGACCACAATGAGCAGTTCTTC
J: TRBJ2-1
size: few
V: TRBV18
D: TRBD2

CDR3: CASSRGGPSTHGVTDTQYF
DNA: TGTGCCAGCAGCCGTGGAGGGCCCTCGACCCATGGGGTCACAGATACGCAGTATTTT
J: TRBJ2-3
size: many
V: TRBV11-1
D: NA

CDR3: CASSQHLASGTDTQYF
DNA: TGTGCCAGCAGCCAACACCTGGCTAGCGGCACAGATACGCAGTATTTT
J: TRBJ2-3
size: few
V: TRBV3-1
D: NA